The clone carrying this T cell receptor beta chain is judged medium-sized (0.01 to 0.1%). Its antigen is still unknown. V was shortened by 0 bases and J by 3 bases, with 2 bases between the two germline ends. CDR3 size: 13 residues. CDR1 and CDR2 (germline): MRHNA, SNTAGT. CD4+CD45RO+CD25- cells were isolated as memory CD4+ T cells. General study findings and limits: The larger cohort examined one V-J beta rearrangement, not whole repertoires. Tumor Tregs overlapped most with tumor, then blood, naive CD4+ cells.

Full-length variable regions came from constant-region reverse primers plus semi-nested Nested Universal Primer A PCR. From the 5' RACE reads, TCRdb called clonotypes with MiXCR, one entry per CDR3 protein. Among around 9,100 distinct CDR3 sequences, 60% were seen once, and the ten largest hold less than 7.5%. The sequence derives from a female donor with breast cancer. Sequencing was carried out using tumor-infiltrating memory CD4+ T cells sorted from the breast tumor. Specified subset: memory CD4+ T cells, CD4+CD45RO+CD25-. The chain recombines TRBV6-4 with TRBJ2-2; D is ambiguous. The CDR3 loop reads CASSDSDTGELFF. In DNA form, the CDR3 reads TGTGCCAGCAGTGACTCGGACACCGGGGAGCTGTTTTTT.